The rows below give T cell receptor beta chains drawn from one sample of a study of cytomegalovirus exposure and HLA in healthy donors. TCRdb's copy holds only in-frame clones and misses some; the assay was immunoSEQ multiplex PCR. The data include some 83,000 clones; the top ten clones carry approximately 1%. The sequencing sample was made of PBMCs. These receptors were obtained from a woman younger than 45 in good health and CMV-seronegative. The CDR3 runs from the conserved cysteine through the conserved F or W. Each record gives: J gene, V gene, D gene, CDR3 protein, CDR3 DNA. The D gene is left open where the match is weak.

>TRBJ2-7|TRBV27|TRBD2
CASSLSAGLVSYEQYF
TGTGCCAGCAGTTTATCGGCGGGACTAGTGTCGTACGAGCAGTACTTC
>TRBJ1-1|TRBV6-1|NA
CASSEGPNTEAFF
TGTGCCAGCAGTGAGGGGCCGAACACTGAAGCTTTCTTT
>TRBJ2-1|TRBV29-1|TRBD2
CSVEGGTSGRLNEQFF
TGCAGCGTTGAAGGAGGGACTAGCGGGAGACTGAATGAGCAGTTCTTC
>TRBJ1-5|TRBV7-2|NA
CASSLWPINQPQHF
TGTGCCAGCAGCTTGTGGCCGATCAATCAGCCCCAGCATTTT
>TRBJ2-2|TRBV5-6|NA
CASSSTVANTGELFF
TGTGCCAGCAGCTCGACAGTCGCGAACACCGGGGAGCTGTTTTTT
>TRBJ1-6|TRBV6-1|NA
CASSEAPGGWDSPLHF
TGTGCCAGCAGTGAAGCGCCCGGAGGGTGGGATTCACCCCTCCACTTT
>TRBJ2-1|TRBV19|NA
CASSIGGSGSEYEQFF
TGTGCCAGTAGTATCGGAGGGTCTGGATCCGAGTATGAGCAGTTCTTC
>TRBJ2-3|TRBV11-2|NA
CASSPLTVTQYF
TGTGCCAGCAGCCCACTGACAGTTACGCAGTATTTT
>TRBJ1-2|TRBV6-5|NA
CASRRTEGSNYGYTF
TGTGCCAGCAGGCGGACGGAGGGATCTAACTATGGCTACACCTTC
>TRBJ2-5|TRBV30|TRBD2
CAGRFTSGRTETQYF
TGTGCCGGGCGCTTCACTAGCGGGAGGACCGAGACCCAGTACTTC
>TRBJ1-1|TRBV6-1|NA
CASSESLGTSLEAFF
TGTGCCAGCAGTGAGAGCCTGGGGACATCCTTGGAAGCTTTCTTT
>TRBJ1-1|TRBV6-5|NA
CASSLYRSTEAFF
TGTGCCAGCAGTCTCTACCGGAGTACTGAAGCTTTCTTT
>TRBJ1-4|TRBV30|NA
CAWSGQINEKLFF
TGTGCCTGGAGTGGGCAAATTAATGAAAAACTGTTTTTT
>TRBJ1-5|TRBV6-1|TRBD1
CASSGGTGTQPQHF
TGTGCCAGCAGTGGTGGGACAGGGACCCAGCCCCAGCATTTT
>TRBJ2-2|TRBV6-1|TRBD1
CASSGNRGNTGELFF
TGTGCCAGCAGTGGTAACAGGGGGAACACCGGGGAGCTGTTTTTT
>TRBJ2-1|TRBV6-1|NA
CASRKEGFEQFF
TGTGCCAGCAGGAAAGAGGGTTTCGAGCAGTTCTTC
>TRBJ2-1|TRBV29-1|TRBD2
CSVDKPSGSNYNEQFF
TGCAGCGTTGATAAGCCTAGCGGGAGCAACTACAATGAGCAGTTCTTC
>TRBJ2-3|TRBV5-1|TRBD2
CASTIAGATDTQYF
TGCGCCAGCACGATAGCGGGGGCTACAGATACGCAGTATTTT
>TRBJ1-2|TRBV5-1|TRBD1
CASSFYRGDGYTF
TGCGCCAGCAGCTTCTACAGGGGTGACGGCTACACCTTC
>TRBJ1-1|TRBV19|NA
CASSLVTNTEAFF
TGTGCCAGTAGTTTGGTAACTAACACTGAAGCTTTCTTT
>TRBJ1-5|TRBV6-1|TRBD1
CASSEGTGNSNQPQHF
TGTGCCAGCAGTGAAGGGACAGGGAATAGCAATCAGCCCCAGCATTTT
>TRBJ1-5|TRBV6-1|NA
CAEWGGRDQPQHF
TGTGCCGAGTGGGGGGGAAGGGATCAGCCCCAGCATTTT
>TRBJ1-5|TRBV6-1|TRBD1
CASVRDSSFEPQHF
TGTGCCAGCGTGAGGGACAGTAGTTTTGAGCCCCAGCATTTT
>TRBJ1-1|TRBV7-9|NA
CASSFPPGGGTEAFF
TGTGCCAGCAGCTTCCCCCCCGGGGGAGGGACTGAAGCTTTCTTT
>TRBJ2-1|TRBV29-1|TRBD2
CSVEGGRNDNEQFF
TGCAGCGTTGAGGGCGGGAGAAATGACAATGAGCAGTTCTTC
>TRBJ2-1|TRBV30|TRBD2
CAWRGTSGGQDNEQFF
TGTGCCTGGAGGGGGACTAGCGGGGGCCAAGACAATGAGCAGTTCTTC
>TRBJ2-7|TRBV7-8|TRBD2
CASSPGTSLPGEQYF
TGTGCCAGCAGCCCGGGGACTAGTCTGCCGGGTGAGCAGTACTTC
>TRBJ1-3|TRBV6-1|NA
CATSDRNSGNTIYF
TGTGCCACTTCGGACAGAAACTCTGGAAACACCATATATTTT
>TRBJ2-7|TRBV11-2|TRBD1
CASSPGQDSYEQYF
TGTGCCAGCAGCCCGGGACAGGACTCCTACGAGCAGTACTTC
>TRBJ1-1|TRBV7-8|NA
CASSLVADTEAFF
TGTGCCAGCAGCTTAGTGGCGGACACTGAAGCTTTCTTT
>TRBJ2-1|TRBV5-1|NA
CASSLKKGGVGNEQFF
TGCGCCAGCAGCTTGAAGAAAGGCGGCGTCGGCAATGAGCAGTTCTTC